This T cell receptor (beta chain) was observed in a study of T cell repertoires in cytomegalovirus infection (dated by TCRdb to between 2018 and 2021). Regarding the study in general: The peptide stimulations were aimed at well-studied HLA-B-restricted epitopes as well as recently identified HLA-C-restricted CMV epitopes, whose presentation resists viral immunomodulation. Donor HLA type was relevant to the analysis, because carriage of CMV infection together with the matching HLA type was indicated by public TCR beta signatures. Overall study outcomes, separate from this receptor: Cumulative frequency of public TCR beta family members discriminated carriers of CMV infection plus the relevant HLA type in this cohort and an independent approximately 350-donor cohort. The ex vivo response was dominated by HLA-C-restricted CMV-specific TCR beta clonotypes, which also provided the single most frequent clonotype in two of eight donors.

Explained via the paper, the treatment or condition label denotes: in vitro stimulation with specific CMV peptide epitopes to enrich CMV-specific T cells. The data were produced on an Illumina HiSeq 1500. The public reads were reanalyzed by TCRdb: fastp trimming at Q25, MiXCR alignment, in-frame beta chains only. Entries are consolidated by CDR3 protein sequence, retaining the most common genes and DNA. This sample is represented by roughly 730,000 distinct CDR3 sequences; 30% to 35% of them were singletons. The ten largest make up 15% to 20% of the sample. Measured from the cysteine to the phenylalanine, the CDR3 is 11 residues long. Of the read, only the CDR3 DNA is kept; its 33 bases are in frame from base 1. This clonotype has only a few counts. What antigen it recognizes has not been identified. One end of the junction varies from germline; a read error may be responsible.

The source material was cultured PBMCs, sampled from culture after CMV antigen stimulation. This clonotype was obtained from a human donor in good health (CMV status not recorded). Some clones in this sample may be carry-over from other donors' samples. The chain joins TRBV12-3 or TRBV12-4 to TRBJ2-1, and the D gene may be TRBD2, 6 bases matching. This receptor has the CDR3 CASSSVLARKF. The DNA sequence is TGTGCCAGCAGTTCCGTACTAGCCCGTAAATTC.